Below are 11 T cell receptor beta chains sequenced from a single sample in a study of CXCR3-negative and CXCR3-positive naive CD8 T cells. For these receptors, no antigen is known. The authors made the TRB cDNA libraries by 5' RACE using UMI labels. TCRdb re-called the 5' RACE reads and gives one entry per CDR3 protein, without DNA. The listing records over 55,000 distinct CDR3 sequences. Findings and caveats of the study: Greater hydrophobicity was found in TRB CDR3s of CXCR3-positive naive cells than of CXCR3-negative naive cells.

The specimen sequenced was naive CXCR3+ CD8+ T cells from blood. Subset of the sample: CD45RO-CCR7+CD27+CD95- naive CD8+ T cells expressing CXCR3 (TNR3+). Receptors were obtained from a human donor in good health. Some clones in this sample may be carry-over from other donors' samples.

J is TRBJ2-7 and V is TRBV12-3 or TRBV12-4; checking the TCRdb D call of TRBD1 is not possible without DNA. There are 14 residues in the CDR3. The CDR3 sequence is CASSATAQFYEQYF.

The chain uses TRBV13 and TRBJ2-1. The CDR3 consists of 13 residues. Germline CDR1 PRHDT, CDR2 FYEKMQ (reference sequence). This CDR3 reads CASSLAGWNEQFF. The full variable domain, rest sourced from reference TRBV13 and TRBJ2-1, is AAGVIQSPRHLIKEKRETATLKCYPIPRHDTVYWYQQGPGQDPQFLISFYEKMQSDKGSIPDRFSAQQFSDYHSELNMSSLELGDSALYFCASSLAGWNEQFFGPGTRLTVL.

This rearrangement joins TRBV15 to TRBJ2-5; lacking DNA, the TRBD1 call made by TCRdb goes unchecked. The germline V gene has CDR1 LNHNV and CDR2 YYDKDF (reference sequence). The CDR3 extends over 14 amino acids. The CDR3 region is CATSRQGFQETQYF.

This chain links TRBV20-1 with TRBJ2-7. The CDR3 runs to 13 residues. Germline CDR1 and CDR2: DFQATT and SNEGSKA (reference sequence). The CDR3 sequence: CSARDRRLYEQYF.

This chain links TRBV7-9 with TRBJ2-1. Germline V lookup: CDR1 SEHNR, CDR2 FQNEAQ (reference sequence). The CDR3 spans 11 residues. CDR3 protein: CASSSGLAVFF.

V gene TRBV21-1 combines with J gene TRBJ1-6; TCRdb's D call, TRBD1, is unchecked because there is no DNA. TRBV21-1 is classified as a pseudogene. This CDR3 has 17 amino acids. This CDR3 is CASSKAGQGAKNSPLHF.

The chain employs TRBV24-1 and TRBJ2-1; the D gene TCRdb calls, TRBD1, cannot be checked with no DNA. The CDR3 extends over 16 amino acids. Per the germline V gene, CDR1 is KGHDR and CDR2 is SFDVKD. CDR3 sequence: CATSDPDRGLENEQFF.

V and J are TRBV28 and TRBJ2-7; TCRdb selects TRBD2, and the lack of DNA leaves this call unchecked. Germline V gene data show CDR1 as MDHEN and CDR2 as SYDVKM. CDR3 length: 15 residues. CDR3: CASSLITSGVYEQYF.

This rearrangement joins TRBV5-1 to TRBJ2-3. The CDR3 runs 12 residues. Germline V gene data show CDR1 as SGHRS and CDR2 as YFSETQ. The CDR3 is CASSLLGDTQYF.

The J gene is TRBJ2-3, the V gene TRBV12-3 or TRBV12-4; absent DNA, TCRdb's TRBD1 call cannot be checked. The CDR3 extends over 15 amino acids. The chain's CDR3 is CASRDPVEGTDTQYF.

This chain uses TRBV12-3 or TRBV12-4 with TRBJ1-2. CDR3 length: 13 residues. The CDR3 loop is CASSPGRHYGYTF.